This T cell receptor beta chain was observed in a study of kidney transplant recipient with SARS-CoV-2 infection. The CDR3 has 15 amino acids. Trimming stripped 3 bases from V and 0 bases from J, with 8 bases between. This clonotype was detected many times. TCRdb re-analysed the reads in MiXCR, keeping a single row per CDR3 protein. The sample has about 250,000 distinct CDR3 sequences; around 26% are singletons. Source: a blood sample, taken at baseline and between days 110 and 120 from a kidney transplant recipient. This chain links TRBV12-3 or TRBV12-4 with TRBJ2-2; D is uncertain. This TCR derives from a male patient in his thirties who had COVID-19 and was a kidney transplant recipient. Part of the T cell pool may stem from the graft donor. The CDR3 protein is CASSFFLANTGELFF. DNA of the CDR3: TGTGCCAGCAGTTTTTTCCTCGCGAACACCGGGGAGCTGTTTTTT.